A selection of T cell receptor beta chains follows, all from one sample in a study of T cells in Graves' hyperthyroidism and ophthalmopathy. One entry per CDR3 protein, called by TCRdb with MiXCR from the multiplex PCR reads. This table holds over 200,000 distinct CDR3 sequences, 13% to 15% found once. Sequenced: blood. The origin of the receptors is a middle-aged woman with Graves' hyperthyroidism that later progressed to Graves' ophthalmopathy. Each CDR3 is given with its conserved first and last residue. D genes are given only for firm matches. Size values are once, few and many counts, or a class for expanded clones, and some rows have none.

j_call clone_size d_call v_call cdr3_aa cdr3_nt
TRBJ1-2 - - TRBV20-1 CSARPPGLAAGYTF TGCAGTGCTAGGCCTCCGGGCCTAGCGGCTGGCTACACCTTC
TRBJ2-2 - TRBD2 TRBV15 CATRKGLAQIGELFF TGTGCCACCCGAAAGGGACTAGCGCAGATCGGGGAGCTGTTTTTT
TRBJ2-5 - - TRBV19 CASSPSLGLAQETQYF TGTGCCAGTAGTCCGTCTCTTGGCCTAGCGCAAGAGACCCAGTACTTC
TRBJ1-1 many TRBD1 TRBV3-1 CASSQVQTGVSAFF TGTGCCAGCAGCCAAGTCCAGACAGGGGTTTCAGCTTTCTTT
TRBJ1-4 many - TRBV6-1 CASRPQDFNEKLFF TGTGCCAGCAGACCCCAGGATTTTAATGAAAAACTGTTTTTT
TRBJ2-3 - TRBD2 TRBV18 CASSPTMILAGTDTQYF TGTGCCAGCTCACCCACTATGATACTAGCGGGAACAGATACGCAGTATTTT
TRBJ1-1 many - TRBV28 CASSLWGRGNTEAFF TGTGCCAGCAGTTTATGGGGTAGGGGGAACACTGAAGCTTTCTTT
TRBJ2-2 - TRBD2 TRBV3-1 CASSPGTSGRAIIAGELFF TGTGCCAGCAGCCCCGGGACTAGCGGGAGGGCCATTATCGCCGGGGAGCTGTTTTTT
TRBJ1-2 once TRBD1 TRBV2 CASSKDRGLGYTF TGTGCCAGCAGTAAAGACAGGGGGCTCGGCTACACCTTC
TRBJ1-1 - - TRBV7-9 CASSLGGGALFF TGTGCCAGCAGCTTAGGAGGGGGGGCACTCTTCTTT
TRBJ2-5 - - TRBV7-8 CASSRDPQETQYF TGTGCCAGCAGCCGGGACCCCCAAGAGACCCAGTACTTC